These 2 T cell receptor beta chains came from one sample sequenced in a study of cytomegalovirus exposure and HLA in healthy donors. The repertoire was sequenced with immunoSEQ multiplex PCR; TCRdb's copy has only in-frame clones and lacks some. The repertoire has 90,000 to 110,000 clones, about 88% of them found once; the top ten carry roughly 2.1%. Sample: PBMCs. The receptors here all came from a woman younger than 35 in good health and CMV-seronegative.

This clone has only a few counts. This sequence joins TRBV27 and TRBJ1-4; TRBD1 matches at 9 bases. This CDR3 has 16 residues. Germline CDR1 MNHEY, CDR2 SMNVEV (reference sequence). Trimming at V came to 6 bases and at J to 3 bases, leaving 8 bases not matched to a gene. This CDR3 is CASRNTRDRANEKLFF. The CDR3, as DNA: TGTGCCAGCAGAAATACGCGGGACAGGGCTAATGAAAAACTGTTTTTT.

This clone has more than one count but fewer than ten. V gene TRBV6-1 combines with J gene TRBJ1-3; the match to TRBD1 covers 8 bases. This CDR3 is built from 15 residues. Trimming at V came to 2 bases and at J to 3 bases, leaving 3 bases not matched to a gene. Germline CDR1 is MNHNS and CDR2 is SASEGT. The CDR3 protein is CASSEQGASGNTIYF. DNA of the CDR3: TGTGCCAGCAGTGAACAGGGGGCAAGTGGAAACACCATATATTTT.